Included here is one T cell receptor beta chain sequence, with context. There is no known antigen for this receptor. Base-call qualities are not available, and no considerably larger clone is one nucleotide away. Other DNA sequences from this sample encode an identical CDR3 as well. TCR CDR3 regions were amplified from genomic DNA by multiplex PCR using the deep immunoSEQ assay. For each cell subset, the extracted genomic DNA was distributed evenly across all wells of several immunoSEQ 96-well plates, and each plate served as one replicate. For sorted subsets, roughly 200 ng genomic DNA, equal to 30,000 to 35,000 T cell genomes, was loaded into each replicate PCR. Purified libraries were quantified with a Qubit 3.0 fluorometer, sized on a Bioanalyzer 2100, and re-quantified with the KAPA Library Quantification kit. A separate single-read 150-cycle Illumina NextSeq 550 flow cell was used to sequence each immunoSEQ 96-well plate. In the authors' own workflow: Because the immunoSEQ output held only junctional sequences and lacked quality scores, the filtering could not match the filtering applied to full-length reads. Sequences were annotated with PyIR, a Python wrapper for IgBLAST v1.9, and V/J genes and CDR3 were assigned using IMGT germline references. Reads were filtered out if the reads had weak V/J assignments (E-value above 1e-6), no CDR3, stop codons, out-of-frame junctions, or ambiguous translated residues. V3J clonotypes were defined as sequences sharing the same inferred V gene, J gene, and CDR3 amino acid sequence. The percentage overlap between two repertoires was calculated by dividing the number of shared unique clonotypes by the size of the smaller repertoire. Three approaches were used to assess repertoire richness: RTK rarefaction, the Chao1 estimator, and Recon v2.1 estimates of unobserved clonotypes. Generation probabilities were computed with OLGA for all TCRbeta clonotypes obtained by the gDNA method from a few donors. TCRdb mirrors the immuneACCESS table, restricted to in-frame sequences. Some clones are absent from its copies; in checked studies, under half trace to an unresolved V gene, and the reason for the others is unknown. V, J and clone size are taken as reported in that table, and D and trimming were inferred from the DNA itself. Counted in this sample were 1.4 million or so clones; 98% to 99% of them appeared once. The ten biggest clones cover about 0.35% of the sample.

This sample was included in a study of shared clonotypes between healthy human individuals (dated by TCRdb to 2019 to 2021). For the study in its entirety: The cohort comprised a couple of women and a few men aged 18 to 49 years. For each donor, CD4 naive and CD4 memory were each run on three plates, CD8 naive on two plates, and CD8 memory on one plate. Blood TCR repertoires of a handful of healthy adults were deeply sequenced to estimate repertoire size and the extent of clonotype sharing between individuals. To increase sequencing depth and limit assay-specific biases, TCR repertoire library preparation and sequencing were carried out by different laboratories using diverse techniques. Per donor, leukapheresis produced somewhere between about 0.85 and 9.5 billion PBMCs.

The CDR1 and CDR2 encoded by the germline V gene are SGHRS and YFSETQ. Its CDR3 holds 13 amino acids, cysteine through phenylalanine. CDR3 DNA only is kept here, 39 bases in frame from base 1. Trimming costs V 1 base and J 5 bases, and their ends lie 9 bases apart. The donors were healthy, HIV-negative adults who had no recently reported acute infections or vaccinations. Every donor was a Caucasian adult residing in Nashville, Tennessee, USA. CD4+ T cells were enriched by magnetic negative selection; naive cells were then positively selected on CD45RA, and the negative fraction formed the memory subset. After blood collection by leukapheresis, PBMCs were isolated using Ficoll-Histopaque density gradient centrifugation and then cryopreserved in the vapor phase of liquid nitrogen. Analytical flow cytometry was used to check the purity and quantity of every magnetically sorted T cell population. From each sorted fraction, genomic DNA was isolated and quantified by UV absorbance on a Nanodrop 2000c.

General conclusions and limits of the study: Because the study included only a small number of donors, the genetic and exposure-history diversity represented was limited. Clonotypes shared by all four sorted-subset donors showed higher generation probabilities than non-shared clonotypes. Pairwise subsampling led to the expectation that sequencing depth would affect the degree of clonotype sharing among donors. Rarefaction of sorted-subset datasets indicated incomplete sequencing despite the large sequencing depth. Naive subsets generally had larger estimated clonotype richness than memory subsets did. Sampling was restricted to blood, and TCR repertoires in tissues likely differ from the TCR repertoires found in blood. Sharing across a few donors was observed for approximately 4.6% of naive CD4, under 4% of naive CD8, around 2.5% of memory CD4, and roughly 0.4% of memory CD8 clonotypes.

Recombination linked TRBV5-1 to TRBJ2-5; possibly the D gene is TRBD2, per 7 matching bases. This receptor was taken from a man aged 25-45 years in good health. The sequenced material came from naive CD4+ T cells sorted from blood. Interpreted using the paper, the cell subset or site label stands for: CD45RA+ positively selected. CDR3 reads: CASSLRGGETQYF. In nucleotides, the sequence is TGCGCCAGCAGCTTGAGGGGGGGCGAGACCCAGTACTTC.